Following are 17 T cell receptor gamma chains from one sample sequenced in a study of gamma delta lymphoproliferative disorders and STAT genes. TCRdb reanalysed the multiplex PCR reads via CATT. In the table there are under 2,500 gamma-chain clones, roughly 19% of which are singletons. The receptor sequences were amplified from genomic DNA of peripheral blood mononuclear cells. The sequenced material came from blood. These receptors came from a human donor with gamma-delta T-cell large granular lymphocyte leukemia.

This clone was recorded a few times. The mismatch at residue 7 between this DNA's translation and the TCRdb protein of a much larger clone likely reflects a read error; the protein shown is translated from the DNA. This chain uses TRGV2 with TRGJ1 or TRGJ2. No J gene is reported in TCRdb; it was inferred here by comparing the DNA with germline. With 1 base clipped from V and 3 bases from J, the junction kept 3 bases outside the gene matches. The CDR3 totals 13 residues. In germline, CDR1 is EGSNGY, CDR2 YDSYNSKV. The CDR3 bases are TGTGCCACCTGGGACGGCGTTTATTATAAGAAACTCTTT. Its translation: CATWDGVYYKKLF.

The genes are TRGV8 and TRGJ1 or TRGJ2. The J gene comes from matching the DNA to germline here; TCRdb lacks it. V trimming: 3 bases; J trimming: 8 bases; junction bases outside the gene matches: 10. The germline CDR1 and CDR2 sequences are VENAVY and YDSYNSRV. This CDR3 region has 13 residues. The DNA for the CDR3 is TGTGCCACCTGGGATGGCCGGAGGGATAAGAAACTCTTT. Translating it yields CATWDGRRDKKLF.

This clone turned up a few times. This chain joins TRGV8 and TRGJ1 or TRGJ2. The J gene, missing from TCRdb, was assigned here through DNA to germline matching. The CDR3 is 11 residues long. In germline, CDR1 is VENAVY, CDR2 YDSYNSRV. V dropped 5 bases and J dropped 7; count of bases not matched to a gene: 5. CDR3 bases: TGTGCCACCTGGGGAGGGTATAAGAAACTCTTT. Amino acid sequence: CATWGGYKKLF.

On this clone itself: The sample contains more than one DNA sequence encoding this CDR3. The chain carries TRGV8 and TRGJP2. The J gene is absent in TCRdb and was assigned here via DNA matching to germline. Per germline, CDR1 VENAVY and CDR2 YDSYNSRV. CDR3 size: 21 residues. The ends lost 5 bases at V and 0 bases at J; junction bases unmatched: 24. In DNA, the CDR3 is TGTGCCACCTGGGTTCTTCTGGGGCCTTCACTCCATTATAGTAGTGATTGGATCAAGACGTTT. It is translated as CATWVLLGPSLHYSSDWIKTF.

Only a few counts were recorded for this clone. At the DNA level, this CDR3 is encoded by other sequences in the same sample as well. The chain's CDR3 is CACWIRLLELF. DNA of the CDR3: TGTGCCTGCTGGATTAGGCTCCTCGAACTCTTT. The J gene is uncalled and the V gene is TRGV11. TRGV11 carries the ORF label, with uncertain function. The CDR3 runs 11 residues.

This clone is labeled medium-sized (0.01 to 0.1%). The chain joins TRGV2 to TRGJ1 or TRGJ2. The J gene was not available in TCRdb and was assigned here by matching the DNA to germline segments. Per germline, CDR1 EGSNGY and CDR2 YDSYNSKV. The trim removed 0 bases at V and 3 bases at J, leaving 8 bases unmatched. The CDR3 totals 15 residues. As DNA, the CDR3 is TGTGCCACCTGGGACGGGGCCGTCTTTTATTATAAGAAACTCTTT. It yields the protein CATWDGAVFYYKKLF.

This chain links TRGV3 with TRGJ1 or TRGJ2. Here the J gene was assigned by germline matching of the DNA, as TCRdb has none. The CDR3 totals 15 residues. Looked up from germline, CDR1 is VTNTFY and CDR2 is YDVSTARD (reference sequence). The V gene end was trimmed by 6 bases and the J gene end by 0 bases; junction bases not matched to a gene: 11. For the CDR3, the DNA is TGTGCCACCTGGATTTCGACCCTGAATTATTATAAGAAACTCTTT. Its translation is CATWISTLNYYKKLF.

This clone was detected a few times. The gene calls are TRGV4 and TRGJ1 or TRGJ2. TCRdb offers no J gene call, so here the DNA was matched to germline to obtain one. Per germline, CDR1 EGSTGY and CDR2 YDSYTSSV. V was clipped by 4 bases and J by 10 bases; unmatched bases: 10. The CDR3 has 12 amino acids. CDR3 protein: CATWDGRGKKLF. CDR3 nucleotides: TGTGCCACCTGGGACGGGCGGGGAAAGAAACTCTTT.

The table lists this clone with a few counts. The V and J genes are TRGV8 and TRGJP2. The J gene was missing in TCRdb and was found by matching the end of the DNA to germline. In germline, CDR1 is VENAVY, CDR2 YDSYNSRV. V gave up 0 bases and J gave up 4 bases; unmatched junction bases: 2. This CDR3 has 14 residues. CDR3 sequence (DNA): TGTGCCACCTGGGATAGGTTTAGTGATTGGATCAAGACGTTT. The encoded protein is CATWDRFSDWIKTF.

This clone turned up a few times. The chain links TRGV10 to TRGJP1. Here the J gene came from matching the DNA to germline, since TCRdb omits it. TRGV10 is flagged as an ORF with uncertain function. The CDR3 extends over 16 amino acids. V gave up 8 bases and J gave up 5 bases; unmatched junction bases: 15. The CDR3 region has the DNA TGTGCTGCGTGGGATTGGGGAACCGTGACTGGTTGGTTCAAGATATTT. Translation gives CAAWDWGTVTGWFKIF.

The table lists this clone with a few counts. The V call is TRGV2, the J call TRGJ1 or TRGJ2. The J gene, absent from TCRdb, was called here by matching the DNA to germline. The CDR3 loop spans 12 amino acids. Unmatched junction bases numbered 11, after V lost 9 bases and J lost 6 bases. Germline values: CDR1 EGSNGY, CDR2 YDSYNSKV. CDR3 sequence (DNA): TGTGCCACCCTCTCGGGGGGTTATAAGAAACTCTTT. Amino acid sequence: CATLSGGYKKLF.

Points on this clone: The DNA is omitted, as the CDR3 cannot be located on it reliably, and the CDR3 follows TCRdb's listing. The V gene is TRGV11, but the J gene lacks a call. TRGV11 is labeled an ORF, and its function is uncertain. The CDR3 region is 19 residues in length, termini included. The CDR3 is CTTVPAGPLGLGVYYKKLF.

As concerns this clone: Other nucleotide sequences from this sample produce the same CDR3. This sequence joins TRGV2 and TRGJ1 or TRGJ2. The J gene was not available in TCRdb and was assigned here by matching the DNA to germline segments. CDR3 size: 15 residues. CDR1 and CDR2 (germline): EGSNGY, YDSYNSKV. The V segment lost 1 base and the J segment 6 bases; nucleotides outside the gene matches: 12. CDR3 amino acids: CATWDGAVQCYKKLF. In DNA, the CDR3 is TGTGCCACCTGGGACGGCGCAGTGCAATGTTATAAGAAACTCTTT.

This clone turned up a few times. The chain recombines TRGV10 with TRGJ1 or TRGJ2. No J segment appears in TCRdb, so it was assigned here by matching the sequence to germline. TRGV10 is classed as an ORF, of uncertain function. The CDR3 spans 10 residues. V lost 8 bases to trimming and J lost 9 bases; unmatched junction nucleotides: 5. CDR3 region: CAAWEIKKLF. The CDR3, as DNA: TGTGCTGCGTGGGAAATTAAGAAACTCTTT.

In its sample, this clone was seen a few times. This chain connects TRGV3 to TRGJ1 or TRGJ2. The J gene, absent from TCRdb, was called here by matching the DNA to germline. The CDR3 runs 14 residues. Germline-derived CDR1 and CDR2 are VTNTFY and YDVSTARD (reference sequence). Trimming at V came to 3 bases and at J to 4 bases, leaving 9 bases not matched to a gene. CDR3 protein: CATWDQHLYYKKLF. CDR3 sequence (DNA): TGTGCCACCTGGGACCAACACCTCTATTATAAGAAACTCTTT.

This clone was recorded a few times. J is TRGJP and V is TRGV4. In the absence of a J gene in TCRdb, the DNA was matched to germline to assign it here. V lost 4 bases and J lost 7; bases outside the gene matches: 7. Germline values: CDR1 EGSTGY, CDR2 YDSYTSSV. This CDR3 region has 16 residues. The CDR3 region has the DNA TGTGCCACCTGGGACGGGCCCGAGTTGGGCAAAAAAATCAAGGTATTT. Translated, it gives CATWDGPELGKKIKVF.

The V call is TRGV3, the J call TRGJ1 or TRGJ2. Here the J gene was assigned by germline matching of the DNA, as TCRdb has none. Losses at the gene ends were 3 bases for V and 3 bases for J; bases not matched to a gene: 17. The CDR3 has 17 residues. Germline V gene data show CDR1 as VTNTFY and CDR2 as YDVSTARD (reference sequence). This chain's CDR3 is CATWDGLPFVIYYKKLF. The DNA for the CDR3 is TGTGCCACCTGGGACGGACTCCCTTTTGTGATTTATTATAAGAAACTCTTT.